The 26 T cell receptor beta chains in this list originate from one sample, sequenced in a study of radiotherapy plus CTLA-4 blockade in lung cancer. Assay used: immunoSEQ multiplex PCR; TCRdb lists only in-frame clones, some missing. This table has tens of thousands of clones, around 80% appearing once. The material sequenced was peripheral blood, taken from a patient treated with radiotherapy plus ipilimumab. The receptor source for this set is a human donor with non-small cell lung cancer who had a complete response to radiotherapy plus ipilimumab.

The chain carries TRBV7-2 and TRBJ2-1; maybe TRBD1 (5 bases). CDR1 and CDR2 from the germline V gene are SGHTA and FQGNSA. The CDR3 consists of 14 residues. Trimming cost V 0 bases and J 8 bases, with 11 bases left between them. CDR3 coding DNA: TGTGCCAGCAGCTTAGCGGCAGGGAACTATGAGCAGTTCTTC. Protein: CASSLAAGNYEQFF.

This chain uses TRBV7-2 with TRBJ2-3; 8 bases match TRBD2. The CDR3 consists of 17 residues. V trimming: 4 bases; J trimming: 4 bases; junction bases outside the gene matches: 13. Germline V gene sequence: CDR1 SGHTA, CDR2 FQGNSA. CDR3 residues: CASSSGLASPGADTQYF. The CDR3 nucleotides read TGTGCCAGCAGCTCAGGACTAGCTTCCCCTGGGGCAGATACGCAGTATTTT.

CDR3 in DNA: TGTGCCAGCAGCTTAGGGTCCGGGCAGGACTCCTATAATTCACCCCTCCACTTT. It specifies CASSLGSGQDSYNSPLHF. The chain has TRBV7-8 and TRBJ1-6; D ambiguous. The ends were cut back, 1 base at V and 0 bases at J, with 13 bases in the middle. Germline CDR1 is SGHVS and CDR2 is FQNEAQ. The CDR3 covers 18 residues.

This chain connects TRBV5-1 to TRBJ2-5; TRBD2 might be the D (5 bases). CDR1 is SGHRS and CDR2 is YFSETQ in the germline V gene. The CDR3 has 16 residues. V was trimmed by 4 bases and J by 1 base, leaving 17 bases between them. The CDR3 DNA reads as TGCGCCAGCAGCGGCCCGAGCGGCGTCAGCCAAGAGACCCAGTACTTC. Amino acid sequence: CASSGPSGVSQETQYF.

The V gene is TRBV19, the J gene TRBJ1-1; TRBD1 matches at 8 bases. This CDR3 has 14 amino acids. Losses at the gene ends were 5 bases for V and 4 bases for J; bases not matched to a gene: 6. Germline V lookup: CDR1 LNHDA, CDR2 SQIVND (reference sequence). The CDR3 here is CASSPHGQGTEAFF. The CDR3, as DNA: TGTGCCAGTAGTCCACACGGACAGGGCACTGAAGCTTTCTTT.

CDR3 nucleotide sequence: TGTGCCAGCAACTACCGGGACAGCACCGGGGAGCTGTTTTTT. This encodes CASNYRDSTGELFF. V gene TRBV7-2 combines with J gene TRBJ2-2, with 7 positions matching TRBD1. The CDR3 runs 14 residues. Germline CDR1 reads SGHTA; CDR2 reads FQGNSA. V was pared by 7 bases and J by 4 bases, with 6 bases of the junction left unmatched.

This clone was observed a few times. The V and J genes are TRBV5-4 and TRBJ1-6, with TRBD1 matching 8 bases. Trimming at V came to 3 bases and at J to 7 bases, leaving 3 bases not matched to a gene. Germline assignment: CDR1 SGHNT and CDR2 YYREEE (reference sequence). The CDR3 is made up of 14 amino acids. This CDR3 reads CASSSDRENSPLHF. The CDR3 DNA reads TGTGCCAGCAGCTCGGACAGGGAAAATTCACCCCTCCACTTT.

The chain has TRBV2 and TRBJ1-4; a weak D match, TRBD1 (5 bases). The germline CDR1 and CDR2 sequences are SNHLY and FYNNEI. The CDR3 sequence is 15 residues long. Trimming pared 6 bases from V and 0 bases from J, leaving 11 bases between. CDR3 nucleotide sequence: TGTGCCAGCAGACCCGACAGTGCAACTAATGAAAAACTGTTTTTT. It is translated as CASRPDSATNEKLFF.

The chain employs TRBV2 and TRBJ2-1, with a weak D call TRBD2 (6 bases). This CDR3 spans 16 amino acids. Germline CDR1 is SNHLY and CDR2 is FYNNEI. The V end was cut by 0 bases, the J end by 2 bases, with 11 bases between. The CDR3 coding sequence is TGTGCCAGCAGTGAAGCGCGGGGCCGCACCTACAATGAGCAGTTCTTC. Translation gives CASSEARGRTYNEQFF.

The V gene is TRBV9, the J gene TRBJ1-3, with unresolved D. The CDR3 has 15 amino acids. Trimming stripped 4 bases from V and 2 bases from J, with 13 bases between. Germline values: CDR1 SGDLS, CDR2 YYNGEE. As DNA, the CDR3 is TGTGCCAGCAGCCCGCTCGGGTATGCTGGAAACACCATATATTTT. It translates to CASSPLGYAGNTIYF.

The gene calls are TRBV9 and TRBJ2-2; TRBD1 agrees at 9 bases. The J segment lost 5 bases and the V segment lost 4 bases, leaving 3 bases of the junction unmatched. CDR3 length: 14 amino acids. Germline V lookup: CDR1 SGDLS, CDR2 YYNGEE. The DNA of the CDR3 is TGTGCCAGCAGCCTACAGGGGGCTACCGGGGAGCTGTTTTTT. This sequence encodes CASSLQGATGELFF.

V usage is TRBV11-3 and J usage is TRBJ2-7, with D perhaps TRBD1 (5 bases). Germline assignment: CDR1 SGHNT and CDR2 YENEEA. Trimming stripped 6 bases from V and 2 bases from J, with 11 bases between. CDR3 size: 13 residues. The CDR3, as DNA: TGTGCCAGCAGTTCAGGGTCCACCTACGAGCAGTACGTC. It specifies CASSSGSTYEQYV.

The V call is TRBV14, the J call TRBJ2-6, with D possibly being TRBD1 (5 bases). This CDR3 spans 16 amino acids. Trimming left V 3 bases short and J 0 bases short, with 9 bases between. Germline CDR1 and CDR2: SGHDN and FVKESK. The CDR3 spells CASSQDTRSGANVLTF. CDR3 bases: TGTGCCAGCAGCCAGGACACCCGCTCTGGGGCCAACGTCCTGACTTTC.

This clone appeared a few times. The rearrangement uses TRBV30 and TRBJ1-5; TRBD1 might be the D (5 bases). Trimming left V 7 bases short and J 11 bases short, with 24 bases between. The germline V gene has CDR1 GTSNPN and CDR2 SVGIG (reference sequence). The length of the CDR3 is 14 residues. CDR3 DNA: TGTGCCTTGCACGGGACGTACAGCGGTGCAGCCCAGCATTTT. Translation: CALHGTYSGAAQHF. The whole variable domain, remainder taken from reference TRBV30 and TRBJ1-5, is SQTIHQWPATLVQPVGSPLSLECTVEGTSNPNLYWYRQAAGRGLQLLFYSVGIGQISSEVPQNLSASRPQDRQFILSSKKLLLSDSGFYLCALHGTYSGAAQHFGDGTRLSIL.

The chain links TRBV25-1 to TRBJ2-1, with 9 bases that match TRBD1. V dropped 6 bases and J dropped 0; count of bases not matched to a gene: 6. Germline V gives CDR1 MGHDK, CDR2 SYGVNS. The CDR3 spans 16 residues. In DNA, the CDR3 is TGTGCCAGCAGAGGACAGGGGATAGGCTCCTACAATGAGCAGTTCTTC. It codes for CASRGQGIGSYNEQFF.

This CDR3 reads CASSIKARETQYF. The CDR3 nucleotides are TGTGCCAGTAGTATTAAGGCAAGGGAGACCCAGTACTTC. The chain has TRBV19 and TRBJ2-5; no reliable D call. Germline CDR1 is LNHDA and CDR2 is SQIVND (reference sequence). The length of the CDR3 is 13 residues. With 3 bases removed from V and 5 bases from J, the gap between germline ends came to 10 bases.

This chain uses TRBV18 with TRBJ1-2; 8 bases agree with TRBD1. V trimming: 5 bases; J trimming: 4 bases; junction bases outside the gene matches: 12. CDR3 size: 16 residues. CDR1 is KGHSH, CDR2 LQKENI, per germline. DNA of the CDR3: TGTGCCAGCTCATTGACCGACAGGGGATTTGGCTATGGCTACACCTTC. Protein: CASSLTDRGFGYGYTF.

The chain links TRBV9 to TRBJ2-2, with a possible D match to TRBD2 (6 bases). Germline CDR1 SGDLS, CDR2 YYNGEE. The CDR3 runs to 20 residues. V lost 0 bases, J lost 0 bases, and 21 bases lay in between. CDR3 protein: CASSVVGLYGGGANTGELFF. CDR3 nucleotides: TGTGCCAGCAGCGTAGTGGGTTTGTACGGGGGAGGCGCGAACACCGGGGAGCTGTTTTTT.

The chain links TRBV30 to TRBJ1-2; D uncertain. Looked up from germline, CDR1 is GTSNPN and CDR2 is SVGIG (reference sequence). CDR3 length equals 14 residues. V was shortened by 0 bases and J by 2 bases, with 10 bases between the two germline ends. The CDR3: CAWSVVGQNYGYTF. The CDR3 region has the DNA TGTGCCTGGAGTGTAGTAGGGCAAAACTATGGCTACACCTTC.

This chain joins TRBV10-3 and TRBJ2-6; possible D gene TRBD2, 7 bases. The germline V and J ends were trimmed by 2 bases and 2 bases, with 13 bases remaining between them. Germline values: CDR1 ENHRY, CDR2 SYGVKD. This CDR3 has 17 residues. The CDR3 coding sequence is TGTGCCATCAGTGAGGGTCAGGGGAGGGCTGGGGCCAACGTCCTGACTTTC. Its translation: CAISEGQGRAGANVLTF.

V is TRBV30 and J is TRBJ1-2, with D hard to call. The CDR3 spans 14 residues. V was shortened by 4 bases and J by 2 bases, with 14 bases between the two germline ends. Per germline, CDR1 GTSNPN and CDR2 SVGIG (reference sequence). CDR3: CAWIAPRENYGYTF. In nucleotides, the CDR3 is TGTGCCTGGATAGCCCCTAGGGAAAACTATGGCTACACCTTC. The entire variable domain, with the rest obtained from reference TRBV30 and TRBJ1-2, is as follows: SQTIHQWPATLVQPVGSPLSLECTVEGTSNPNLYWYRQAAGRGLQLLFYSVGIGQISSEVPQNLSASRPQDRQFILSSKKLLLSDSGFYLCAWIAPRENYGYTFGSGTRLTVV.

CDR3 protein: CAISERGSRNQPQHF. DNA of the CDR3: TGTGCCATCAGTGAGCGAGGGAGCAGGAATCAGCCCCAGCATTTT. The V gene is TRBV10-3, the J gene TRBJ1-5; D is ambiguous. Per the germline V gene, CDR1 is ENHRY and CDR2 is SYGVKD. The CDR3 has 15 residues. V was pared by 2 bases and J by 4 bases, with 12 bases between.

V gene TRBV18 combines with J gene TRBJ1-3, with D unresolved. Trimming pared 6 bases from V and 1 base from J, leaving 7 bases between. There are 13 residues in the CDR3. Per germline, CDR1 KGHSH and CDR2 LQKENI. CDR3 sequence: CASSPESGNTIYF. In DNA form, the CDR3 reads TGTGCCAGCTCCCCCGAGTCTGGAAACACCATATATTTT.

This chain uses TRBV7-2 with TRBJ1-1, with a possible D match to TRBD1 (5 bases). The germline V gene encodes CDR1 SGHTA and CDR2 FQGNSA. The germline V and J ends were trimmed by 1 base and 10 bases, with 13 bases remaining between them. CDR3 length equals 13 residues. CDR3 sequence reads: CASSLGAGKVAFF. In DNA form, the CDR3 reads TGTGCCAGCAGCTTAGGGGCAGGGAAGGTAGCTTTCTTT.

The CDR3, as DNA: TGTGCCAGCGCTACAGGGTTGGGACAGCCCCAGCATTTT. Its protein product is CASATGLGQPQHF. The V call is TRBV11-2, the J call TRBJ1-5; D perhaps matches TRBD1 (6 bases). From germline, CDR1 is SGHAT and CDR2 FQNNGV. The CDR3 has 13 amino acids. Trimming stripped 8 bases from V and 7 bases from J, with 15 bases between.

This chain links TRBV14 with TRBJ2-2, with TRBD1 matching 10 bases. Germline V gene lookup returns CDR1 SGHDN and CDR2 FVKESK. V trimming: 4 bases; J trimming: 6 bases; junction bases outside the gene matches: 17. The length of the CDR3 is 19 residues. The CDR3 DNA sequence: TGTGCCAGCAGCCCCCTGGGGACAGGGGCCCCTTGGAAACCCGGGGAGCTGTTTTTT. Translating it yields CASSPLGTGAPWKPGELFF.